The 12 T cell receptor beta chains in this list originate from one sample, sequenced in a study of cytomegalovirus exposure and HLA in healthy donors (dated by TCRdb to the late 2010s). Receptor amplification or capture employed the immunoSEQ multiplex PCR assay. A mixture of 60 forward primers for TCR Vbeta segments and 13 reverse primers for TCR Jbeta segments was used in the multiplex PCR. TCRdb mirrors the immuneACCESS table, restricted to in-frame sequences. Some clones are absent from its copies; in checked studies, under half trace to an unresolved V gene, and the reason for the others is unknown. The sample data list fewer than 200,000 clones, and about two thirds of these were observed just once. 2.8% of the sample goes to the ten largest clones. Source material: PBMCs. Every receptor here comes from a woman aged 25-40 years in good health and CMV-seronegative.

This clone is a singleton in its sample. This chain links TRBV5-3 with TRBJ2-1; 7 bases map to TRBD1. TRBV5-3 is labeled an ORF, and its function is uncertain. The V gene end was trimmed by 8 bases and the J gene end by 2 bases; junction bases not matched to a gene: 13. The CDR3 spans 16 residues. The CDR3, as DNA: TGTGCCAGCGACTACAGGGGACCCCGTCCCTACAATGAGCAGTTCTTC. Residues: CASDYRGPRPYNEQFF.

Written as DNA, the CDR3 is TGTGCCAGCAGCGTAGGACGGGGGGGAGGGCATGAAAAACTGTTTTTT. Translation gives CASSVGRGGGHEKLFF. The chain has TRBV9 and TRBJ1-4; D possibly corresponds to TRBD1 (5 bases). Trimming shortened V by 0 bases and J by 6 bases, and 15 bases separated the two germline ends. Germline assignment: CDR1 SGDLS and CDR2 YYNGEE. The CDR3 consists of 16 residues.

This clone occurred once. The rearrangement joins TRBV11-1 to TRBJ1-2, with D possibly TRBD1 on 5 matching bases. The CDR3 is made up of 13 amino acids. Germline-derived CDR1 and CDR2 are SGHAT and FQDESV (reference sequence). V was pared by 1 base and J by 8 bases, with 11 bases between. The CDR3: CASSLDPTGGYTF. The CDR3 DNA reads as TGTGCCAGCAGCTTAGATCCAACAGGAGGCTACACCTTC.

The V gene is TRBV4-2, the J gene TRBJ2-1, with 10 positions matching TRBD2. V was pared by 10 bases and J by 1 base, with 10 bases of the junction left unmatched. Germline values: CDR1 LGHNA, CDR2 YNFKEQ. The CDR3 is 16 amino acids. CDR3 nucleotides: TGTGCCACCGCCGGGAGCGGGAGGGGGTCCTACAATGAGCAGTTCTTC. Translated: CATAGSGRGSYNEQFF.

This clone appeared once. The chain combines TRBV29-1 with TRBJ2-1; D might be TRBD2 (5 bases). Germline CDR1 is SQVTM and CDR2 is ANQGSEA. The CDR3 covers 14 residues. Trimming pared 3 bases from V and 6 bases from J, leaving 15 bases between. DNA for the CDR3: TGCAGCGTTGATGTGCTAGCTGGGCCCAATGAGCAGTTCTTC. Its protein is CSVDVLAGPNEQFF.

CDR3 sequence (DNA): TGCAGCGTAGTTGCGGGAGGCTACGAGCAGTACTTC. It codes for CSVVAGGYEQYF. The chain is built from TRBV29-1 and TRBJ2-5, with 8 bases aligning to TRBD2. The end of the DNA fits TRBJ2-7 better, so the J call may be wrong. CDR3 length: 12 residues. Germline V gene sequence: CDR1 SQVTM, CDR2 ANQGSEA.

This chain links TRBV6-5 with TRBJ2-3, with 7 bases fitting TRBD2. V shed 2 bases and J 6 bases; nucleotides not matched to a gene: 5. The CDR3 is 14 amino acids. The germline V gene has CDR1 MNHEY and CDR2 SVGAGI. CDR3: CASSYAGVGDTQYF. In DNA form, the CDR3 reads TGTGCCAGCAGTTACGCGGGAGTCGGCGATACGCAGTATTTT.

The chain links TRBV18 to TRBJ2-5; tentative D call: TRBD2 (6 bases). The CDR3 runs 14 residues. The V end was cut by 3 bases, the J end by 1 base, with 9 bases between. Germline V CDR1 and CDR2: KGHSH, LQKENI. CDR3: CASSPDSGQETQYF. CDR3 sequence (DNA): TGTGCCAGCTCACCGGATAGCGGCCAAGAGACCCAGTACTTC.

The chain links TRBV6-6 to TRBJ1-1; no clear D gene. The V and J ends lost 5 bases and 7 bases respectively, with 8 bases between them. The germline V gene encodes CDR1 MNHNY and CDR2 SVGAGI (reference sequence). This CDR3 region has 11 residues. The CDR3 loop reads CASSKLGEAFF. The DNA of the CDR3 is TGTGCCAGCAGTAAGCTTGGTGAAGCTTTCTTT.

The chain combines TRBV4-1 with TRBJ2-7; 13 positions match TRBD2. Germline CDR1 and CDR2: MGHRA and YSYEKL. Trimming removed 1 base from V and 4 bases from J; junction bases left unmatched: 7. The CDR3 contains 17 residues. The CDR3 loop reads CASSQVPGTSGNYEQYF. DNA of the CDR3: TGCGCCAGCAGCCAAGTCCCAGGGACTAGCGGGAATTACGAGCAGTACTTC.

The V and J genes are TRBV5-6 and TRBJ2-5; 8 bases match TRBD1. The tail of the sequence fits TRBJ2-7 better, so the J call may be wrong. The germline gives CDR1 SGHDT, CDR2 YYEEEE. This CDR3 has 16 amino acids. The CDR3 sequence: CASSLVSTGVVHEQYF. The CDR3 DNA reads TGTGCCAGCAGCTTGGTTTCGACAGGGGTTGTCCACGAGCAGTACTTC.

The rearrangement links TRBV14 to TRBJ1-2, with D unresolved. V was cut by 6 bases and J by 4 bases, with 12 bases left in between. This CDR3 has 13 residues. The germline gives CDR1 SGHDN, CDR2 FVKESK. In DNA, the CDR3 is TGTGCCAGCAGGCCGCGTGATTCCTATGGCTACACCTTC. Protein sequence: CASRPRDSYGYTF.